One sample yielded the 11 T cell receptor beta chains listed below, sequenced in a study of T-cell reconstitution after alpha-beta-depleted transplantation in children. The TCRbeta library was prepared with unique molecular identifiers. TCRdb passed the PCR reads through MiXCR, listing each CDR3 protein once. Of 480,000 or so distinct CDR3 sequences in the sample, about 10% were seen once. The sample in question was PBMCs, obtained before TCRalphabeta/CD19-depleted stem cell transplant. These receptor sequences come from a child aged 2-15 years with inherited bone marrow failure, due to receive a stem cell transplant.

This clonotype showed up many times. The chain uses TRBV6-5 and TRBJ2-1; a possible D gene is TRBD1 (5 bases). Deletions cut 2 bases from V and 7 bases from J, with 18 bases between. The CDR3 spans 16 residues. Looked up from germline, CDR1 is MNHEY and CDR2 is SVGAGI. CDR3 loop: CASSYSSLAGFNEQFF. For the CDR3, the DNA is TGTGCCAGCAGTTACAGCTCTCTGGCAGGGTTTAATGAGCAGTTCTTC.

Many counts were recorded for this clonotype. The genes are TRBV5-4 and TRBJ2-1; perhaps TRBD2 as D (6 bases). This CDR3 is built from 12 residues. V was trimmed by 1 base and J by 7 bases, leaving 6 bases between them. Germline V CDR1 and CDR2: SGHNT, YYREEE (reference sequence). This CDR3 is CASSLRENEQFF. The CDR3 DNA follows: TGTGCCAGCAGCTTGCGGGAGAATGAGCAGTTCTTC.

Many counts were recorded for this clonotype. The rearrangement joins TRBV4-2 to TRBJ2-7, with 7 bases identical to TRBD2. CDR1 is LGHNA, CDR2 YNFKEQ, per germline. The CDR3 sequence is 16 residues long. V shed 0 bases and J 2 bases; nucleotides not matched to a gene: 7. CDR3 loop: CASSQDQASGAYEQYF. CDR3 coding DNA: TGTGCCAGCAGCCAAGATCAGGCTAGCGGCGCCTACGAGCAGTACTTC.

At least ten counts were recorded for this clonotype. The chain's CDR3 is CASSERENRGLLHSEAFF. CDR3 DNA: TGTGCCAGCAGTGAAAGAGAGAACAGGGGACTTTTACATTCTGAAGCTTTCTTT. The chain has TRBV6-1 and TRBJ1-1; 7 bases match TRBD1. The CDR3 has 18 amino acids. CDR1 is MNHNS, CDR2 SASEGT, per germline. J gave up 6 bases and V 2 bases, and 18 bases lay outside the gene matches.

The rearrangement joins TRBV18 to TRBJ1-2; 8 bases match TRBD1. The V segment lost 3 bases and the J segment 0 bases; nucleotides outside the gene matches: 15. Germline V lookup: CDR1 KGHSH, CDR2 LQKENI. The length of the CDR3 is 19 residues. CDR3: CASSPLSGQVFGANYGYTF. The CDR3 nucleotides are TGTGCCAGCTCACCCTTGTCGGGACAGGTTTTTGGTGCTAACTATGGCTACACCTTC. The full variable domain, rest sourced from reference TRBV18 and TRBJ1-2, is NAGVMQNPRHLVRRRGQEARLRCSPMKGHSHVYWYRQLPEEGLKFMVYLQKENIIDESGMPKERFSAEFPKEGPSILRIQQVVRGDSAAYFCASSPLSGQVFGANYGYTFGSGTRLTVV.

This clonotype occurred many times. The CDR3 coding sequence is TGTGCCTGGAGTCCCGGCCTAGCGGCGAACATTCAGTACTTC. It codes for CAWSPGLAANIQYF. This sequence joins TRBV30 and TRBJ2-4; 7 nucleotides align to TRBD2. This CDR3 is built from 14 residues. Germline V gene sequence: CDR1 GTSNPN, CDR2 SVGIG (reference sequence). Losses at the gene ends were 2 bases for V and 7 bases for J; bases not matched to a gene: 8.

This clonotype was recorded many times. The genes are TRBV20-1 and TRBJ2-5, with 8 bases aligning to TRBD2. The CDR3 runs 16 residues. Trimming removed 3 bases from V and 5 bases from J; junction bases left unmatched: 14. Germline-derived CDR1 and CDR2 are DFQATT and SNEGSKA (reference sequence). DNA of the CDR3: TGCAGTGCTAGGACACCGGCGTCAGCGGGAGTTGAGACCCAGTACTTC. It encodes CSARTPASAGVETQYF.

This clonotype turned up a few times. The genes are TRBV27 and TRBJ2-4, with a tentative D call TRBD2 (5 bases). Germline V gene sequence: CDR1 MNHEY, CDR2 SMNVEV (reference sequence). V lost 4 bases and J lost 11, with 21 bases in between. The CDR3 spans 15 residues. CDR3 sequence reads: CASSSTGKRLGVQYF. The CDR3 DNA reads TGTGCCAGCAGTTCCACCGGGAAAAGGCTTGGGGTTCAGTACTTC.

This clonotype was found a few times. This chain links TRBV9 with TRBJ2-1, with 8 bases matching TRBD2. V gave up 0 bases and J gave up 4 bases; unmatched junction bases: 3. From germline, CDR1 is SGDLS and CDR2 YYNGEE. The CDR3 has 15 residues. The CDR3 coding sequence is TGTGCCAGCAGCGTAGACGGGACTAGTTACAATGAGCAGTTCTTC. Translation gives CASSVDGTSYNEQFF. Drawing the rest from reference TRBV9 and TRBJ2-1, the complete variable domain is DSGVTQTPKHLITATGQRVTLRCSPRSGDLSVYWYQQSLDQGLQFLIQYYNGEERAKGNILERFSAQQFPDLHSELNLSSLELGDSALYFCASSVDGTSYNEQFFGPGTRLTVL.

The rearrangement uses TRBV6-2 or TRBV6-3 and TRBJ2-1; tentative D call: TRBD2 (5 bases). CDR3 size: 13 residues. Trimming took off 6 bases at V and 9 bases at J, with 15 bases between the two ends. Germline CDR1 MNHEY, CDR2 SVGEGT. The CDR3 region is CASSPDYLGEQFF. The DNA of the CDR3 is TGTGCCAGCAGCCCTGACTACCTAGGTGAGCAGTTCTTC.

This clonotype was seen ten or more times. The chain carries TRBV12-3 or TRBV12-4 and TRBJ2-4; D is uncertain. CDR3 size: 16 residues. V lost 0 bases, J lost 1 base, and 10 bases lay in between. The CDR3 reads CASSLAPDRAKNIQYF. CDR3 bases: TGTGCCAGCAGTTTAGCCCCGGATAGGGCCAAAAACATTCAGTACTTC.